The 24 T cell receptor beta chains given below trace back to one sample, sequenced in a study of blood T cell repertoires in COVID-19. Data came from immunoSEQ multiplex PCR; TCRdb stores just in-frame clones and leaves some out. The table lists some 120,000 clones, 88% of them singletons. The sample was peripheral blood. Receptors were obtained from a man between 45 and 60 years old with acute or convalescent COVID-19.

The chain joins TRBV12-5 to TRBJ1-5; maybe TRBD1 (6 bases). V dropped 7 bases and J dropped 0 bases, with 10 bases sitting between them. Germline loops: CDR1 LGHNT, CDR2 FRNRAP. CDR3 length: 14 residues. CDR3 in DNA: TGTGCTAGTGCGGACAGCTATAGCAATCAGCCCCAGCATTTT. Translated, it gives CASADSYSNQPQHF. Looking up the rest from reference TRBV12-5 and TRBJ1-5 gives the full variable domain: DARVTQTPRHKVTEMGQEVTMRCQPILGHNTVFWYRQTMMQGLELLAYFRNRAPLDDSGMPKDRFSAEMPDATLATLKIQPSEPRDSAVYFCASADSYSNQPQHFGDGTRLSIL.

The V gene is TRBV29-1, the J gene TRBJ1-2; TRBD1 aligns across 8 bases. V lost 6 bases and J lost 4; bases outside the gene matches: 7. Germline V gene sequence: CDR1 SQVTM, CDR2 ANQGSEA. The CDR3 is 13 amino acids. The CDR3 DNA reads as TGCAGCGTCCTCACAGGGGGAGGCTATGGCTACACCTTC. Its translation: CSVLTGGGYGYTF. Based on the CDR3 plus reference TRBV29-1 and TRBJ1-2, the full variable domain is SAVISQKPSRDICQRGTSLTIQCQVDSQVTMMFWYRQQPGQSLTLIATANQGSEATYESGFVIDKFPISRPNLTFSTLTVSNMSPEDSSIYLCSVLTGGGYGYTFGSGTRLTVV.

The V call is TRBV10-3, the J call TRBJ1-4; D gene unclear. V lost 5 bases and J lost 6, with 7 bases in between. The germline CDR1 and CDR2 sequences are ENHRY and SYGVKD. This CDR3 contains 12 residues. This chain's CDR3 is CAISPPYEKLFF. The CDR3, as DNA: TGTGCCATCAGTCCCCCCTATGAAAAACTGTTTTTT.

The chain couples TRBV20-1 to TRBJ2-1, with D perhaps TRBD2 (5 bases). CDR1 is DFQATT, CDR2 SNEGSKA, per germline (reference sequence). V was trimmed by 2 bases and J by 13 bases, leaving 9 bases between them. The CDR3 sequence is 10 residues long. The CDR3 reads CSARPSGQFF. CDR3 coding DNA: TGCAGTGCTAGACCAAGCGGACAGTTCTTC.

The rearrangement joins TRBV6-5 to TRBJ1-5, with 8 nucleotides matching TRBD1. Germline V gene lookup returns CDR1 MNHEY and CDR2 SVGAGI. Trimming at V came to 5 bases and at J to 2 bases, leaving 5 bases not matched to a gene. This CDR3 region has 15 residues. This CDR3 reads CASSRTGNRNQPQHF. In DNA, the CDR3 is TGTGCCAGCAGTAGGACAGGGAATCGCAATCAGCCCCAGCATTTT.

The chain couples TRBV10-3 to TRBJ2-6; TRBD1 matches 7 bases. Trimming cost V 9 bases and J 2 bases; bases outside gene matches: 1. Germline CDR1 is ENHRY and CDR2 is SYGVKD. This CDR3 spans 13 amino acids. For the CDR3, the DNA is TGTGCCATTCAGGGGGCTGGGGCCAACGTCCTGACTTTC. Its protein is CAIQGAGANVLTF.

The chain carries TRBV19 and TRBJ1-2, with D unresolved. Between the trimmed V and J ends, which lost 5 bases and 3 bases, there was a span of 10 bases. The CDR3 length is 13 residues. Germline CDR1 is LNHDA and CDR2 is SQIVND (reference sequence). The CDR3 sequence: CASSGPFDYGYTF. The CDR3 bases are TGTGCCAGTAGTGGGCCGTTTGACTATGGCTACACCTTC. Full variable domain (missing parts from reference TRBV19 and TRBJ1-2): DGGITQSPKYLFRKEGQNVTLSCEQNLNHDAMYWYRQDPGQGLRLIYYSQIVNDFQKGDIAEGYSVSREKKESFPLTVTSAQKNPTAFYLCASSGPFDYGYTFGSGTRLTVV.

Written as DNA, the CDR3 is TGTGCCAGCAGCCAAGTTTTAGGGGCTGAAGCTTTCTTT. Translating it yields CASSQVLGAEAFF. The rearrangement joins TRBV14 to TRBJ1-1; possible D gene TRBD1, 5 bases. Germline V lookup: CDR1 SGHDN, CDR2 FVKESK. The CDR3 spans 13 residues. The V end lost 1 base, the J end lost 6 bases, and 9 bases lay between the germline ends.

The chain couples TRBV24-1 to TRBJ2-3; 9 positions match TRBD1. J was trimmed by 7 bases and V by 3 bases; bases with no gene match: 10. The germline V gene has CDR1 KGHDR and CDR2 SFDVKD. The CDR3 extends over 16 amino acids. CDR3 region: CATSDTPGQGSNTQYF. The CDR3 DNA reads as TGTGCCACCAGTGATACTCCGGGACAGGGTTCGAATACGCAGTATTTT.

This clone was detected only a few times. This sequence joins TRBV7-2 and TRBJ2-1; D perhaps matches TRBD1 (6 bases). CDR1 and CDR2 (germline): SGHTA, FQGNSA. Trimming stripped 1 base from V and 7 bases from J, with 17 bases between. CDR3 length: 16 residues. The DNA of the CDR3 is TGTGCCAGCAGCTTAGTCCCGGGACAACAAATTAATGAGCAGTTCTTC. Residues: CASSLVPGQQINEQFF.

The rearrangement links TRBV6-6 to TRBJ2-1; 11 bases are a match to TRBD2. CDR1 is MNHNY and CDR2 is SVGAGI in the germline V gene (reference sequence). The CDR3 extends over 17 amino acids. The V and J ends lost 5 bases and 6 bases, in that order; junction bases with no gene match: 12. CDR3 nucleotides: TGTGCCAGCAGTCGTTTAACGACCGGGACTAGCGGCAATGAGCAGTTCTTC. It codes for CASSRLTTGTSGNEQFF.

The chain uses TRBV19 and TRBJ2-7; tentatively, D is TRBD2 (5 bases). V shed 11 bases and J shed 0 bases, with 20 bases lying between them. This CDR3 comprises 15 residues. CDR1 is LNHDA and CDR2 is SQIVND in the germline V gene (reference sequence). The CDR3 region is CAGRGLDFASYEQYF. The DNA for the CDR3 is TGTGCCGGTCGTGGTCTGGACTTCGCCTCCTACGAGCAGTACTTC. Drawing the rest from reference TRBV19 and TRBJ2-7, the complete variable domain is DGGITQSPKYLFRKEGQNVTLSCEQNLNHDAMYWYRQDPGQGLRLIYYSQIVNDFQKGDIAEGYSVSREKKESFPLTVTSAQKNPTAFYLCAGRGLDFASYEQYFGPGTRLTVT.

The chain uses TRBV19 and TRBJ1-1, with a tentative D call TRBD1 (6 bases). V lost 7 bases to trimming and J lost 10 bases, with 19 bases between them. The CDR3 loop spans 13 amino acids. Germline V gene lookup returns CDR1 LNHDA and CDR2 SQIVND (reference sequence). The CDR3 nucleotides read TGTGCCAGTAACAATCTCGGGGGGCCCAGAGCTTTCTTT. Translation: CASNNLGGPRAFF. Variable domain in full (rest from reference TRBV19 and TRBJ1-1): DGGITQSPKYLFRKEGQNVTLSCEQNLNHDAMYWYRQDPGQGLRLIYYSQIVNDFQKGDIAEGYSVSREKKESFPLTVTSAQKNPTAFYLCASNNLGGPRAFFGQGTRLTVV.

This chain connects TRBV7-9 to TRBJ2-7, with 7 bases fitting TRBD1. The V gene's germline CDR1 is SEHNR and CDR2 FQNEAQ (reference sequence). CDR3 length: 16 amino acids. The V and J ends lost 0 bases and 2 bases, in that order; junction bases with no gene match: 7. CDR3: CASSLASGQITYEQYF. CDR3 sequence (DNA): TGTGCCAGCAGCTTAGCGTCGGGACAGATAACCTACGAGCAGTACTTC.

This clone was observed a few times. The rearrangement links TRBV12-3 or TRBV12-4 to TRBJ1-2, with 8 bases lining up with TRBD1. V lost 5 bases and J lost 4; bases outside the gene matches: 0. This CDR3 is 12 amino acids long. In DNA form, the CDR3 reads TGTGCCAGCAGTCAGGGGGCCTATGGCTACACCTTC. Translation: CASSQGAYGYTF.

The gene calls are TRBV4-1 and TRBJ2-1; weak D call: TRBD2 (5 bases). With 0 bases removed from V and 6 bases from J, the gap between germline ends came to 12 bases. Germline V gene data show CDR1 as MGHRA and CDR2 as YSYEKL. The CDR3 sequence is 15 residues long. The CDR3 nucleotides read TGCGCCAGCAGCCAAGATCTTAGGACTGTCAATGAGCAGTTCTTC. Its protein product is CASSQDLRTVNEQFF.

The chain joins TRBV11-3 to TRBJ2-1, with 9 bases that match TRBD2. Trimming cost V 10 bases and J 7 bases; bases outside gene matches: 11. Germline loops: CDR1 SGHNT, CDR2 YENEEA. The CDR3 covers 14 residues. CDR3 nucleotides: TGTGCCACCCGTCTGGCGGGAGGGCCTAATGAGCAGTTCTTC. Translating gives CATRLAGGPNEQFF.

The chain employs TRBV19 and TRBJ2-3; TRBD2 is a possible D gene (6 bases). Germline CDR1 LNHDA, CDR2 SQIVND (reference sequence). CDR3 length equals 18 residues. Trimming removed 3 bases at V and 0 bases at J, with 19 bases between. This chain's CDR3 is CASSMGLRGARSTDTQYF. CDR3 DNA sequence: TGTGCCAGTAGTATGGGACTGAGGGGAGCGCGGAGCACAGATACGCAGTATTTT. Together with reference TRBV19 and TRBJ2-3, the CDR3 gives the full variable domain: DGGITQSPKYLFRKEGQNVTLSCEQNLNHDAMYWYRQDPGQGLRLIYYSQIVNDFQKGDIAEGYSVSREKKESFPLTVTSAQKNPTAFYLCASSMGLRGARSTDTQYFGPGTRLTVL.

The chain employs TRBV11-2 and TRBJ1-6; 11 bases match TRBD1. The CDR3 contains 15 residues. V lost 5 bases, J lost 5 bases, and 2 bases stayed unmatched. Germline CDR1 reads SGHAT; CDR2 reads FQNNGV. The CDR3 protein is CASSRTGGDNSPLHF. The DNA of the CDR3 is TGTGCCAGCAGCAGGACAGGGGGCGATAATTCACCCCTCCACTTT.

The chain carries TRBV14 and TRBJ2-5, with D maybe TRBD1 (5 bases). CDR1 and CDR2 from the germline V gene are SGHDN and FVKESK. The CDR3 covers 14 residues. V lost 0 bases and J 7 bases, leaving 12 bases between the germline ends. The CDR3 DNA reads as TGTGCCAGCAGCCAAGAACGGGCTAGGGGGACCCAGTACTTC. Residues: CASSQERARGTQYF.

The chain employs TRBV7-9 and TRBJ2-7; D is uncertain. Germline V gene data show CDR1 as SEHNR and CDR2 as FQNEAQ (reference sequence). Trimming pared 0 bases from V and 8 bases from J, leaving 11 bases between. CDR3 size: 13 residues. DNA of the CDR3: TGTGCCAGCAGCTTAGCTCTGCAGGCCAAGCAGTACTTC. Amino acid sequence: CASSLALQAKQYF.

This chain joins TRBV6-4 and TRBJ2-1; 9 nucleotides align to TRBD2. After removal of 6 bases from V and 10 bases from J, the junction contained 10 bases not matched to a gene. The germline V gene has CDR1 MRHNA and CDR2 SNTAGT. The CDR3 extends over 14 amino acids. Written as DNA, the CDR3 is TGTGCCAGCAGGAGAGCGGGAGGCCGGGGGGAGCAGTTCTTC. Protein product: CASRRAGGRGEQFF.

This CDR3 is CASSVATGTGELFF. CDR3 in DNA: TGTGCCAGCAGCGTAGCTACCGGTACCGGGGAGCTGTTTTTT. The gene calls are TRBV9 and TRBJ2-2; unclear D gene. Trimming cost V 0 bases and J 5 bases, with 8 bases left between them. This CDR3 contains 14 residues. The germline V gene has CDR1 SGDLS and CDR2 YYNGEE. Filled out from reference TRBV9 and TRBJ2-2, the complete variable domain reads DSGVTQTPKHLITATGQRVTLRCSPRSGDLSVYWYQQSLDQGLQFLIQYYNGEERAKGNILERFSAQQFPDLHSELNLSSLELGDSALYFCASSVATGTGELFFGEGSRLTVL.

The chain employs TRBV7-9 and TRBJ1-2, with D possibly being TRBD1 (6 bases). Deletions cut 4 bases from V and 14 bases from J, with 17 bases between. From germline, CDR1 is SEHNR and CDR2 FQNEAQ (reference sequence). There are 12 residues in the CDR3. CDR3 in DNA: TGTGCCAGCAGCTCCGGGGGGGCAATCCGAACCTTC. Encoded protein: CASSSGGAIRTF.